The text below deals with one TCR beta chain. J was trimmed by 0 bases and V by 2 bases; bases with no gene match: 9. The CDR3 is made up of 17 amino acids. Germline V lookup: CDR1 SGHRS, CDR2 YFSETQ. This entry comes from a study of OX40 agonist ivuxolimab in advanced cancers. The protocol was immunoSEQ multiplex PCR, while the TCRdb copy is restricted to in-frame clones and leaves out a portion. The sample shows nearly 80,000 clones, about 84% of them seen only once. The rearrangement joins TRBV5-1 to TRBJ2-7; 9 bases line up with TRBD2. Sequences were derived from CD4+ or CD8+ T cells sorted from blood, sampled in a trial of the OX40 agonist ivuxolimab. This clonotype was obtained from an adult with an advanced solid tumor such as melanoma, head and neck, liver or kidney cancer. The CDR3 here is CASSFRTSVPSSYEQYF. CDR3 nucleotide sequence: TGCGCCAGCAGCTTCCGGACTAGCGTCCCAAGCTCCTACGAGCAGTACTTC. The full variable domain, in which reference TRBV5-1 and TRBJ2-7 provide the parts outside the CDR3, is KAGVTQTPRYLIKTRGQQVTLSCSPISGHRSVSWYQQTPGQGLQFLFEYFSETQRNKGNFPGRFSGRQFSNSRSEMNVSTLELGDSALYLCASSFRTSVPSSYEQYFGPGTRLTVT.